This entry lists 14 T cell receptor beta chains sequenced from one sample in a study of T cells in Graves' hyperthyroidism and ophthalmopathy. It was RNA transcripts that yielded the amplified TCR beta CDR3 regions. Using the HTBI primer set, a first-round RT-PCR was run on the TCR CDR3. TCRdb analysed the multiplex PCR reads with MiXCR anew, one entry per CDR3 protein. The data hold about 570,000 distinct CDR3 sequences, with about half observed a single time. The sequencing input was peripheral blood or thyroid tissue (not recorded which). All receptors come from an adult woman with Graves' disease, either hyperthyroidism or ophthalmopathy (not recorded which).

This clonotype was seen at least ten times. The chain carries TRBV7-9 and TRBJ2-5, with D possibly being TRBD1 or TRBD2 (5 bases each). This CDR3 is 20 amino acids long. Trimming shortened V by 1 base and J by 1 base, and 25 bases separated the two germline ends. Germline CDR1 reads SEHNR; CDR2 reads FQNEAQ (reference sequence). CDR3 in DNA: TGTGCCAGCAGCTTAGAGTGGGCTGGGGCCAACTGGCGGGCCCAAGAGACCCAGTACTTC. Translating gives CASSLEWAGANWRAQETQYF.

This clonotype was seen ten or more times. CDR3 coding DNA: TGTGCCAGCAGAGGACTTATAAACTCCTACGAGCAGTACTTC. Its protein is CASRGLINSYEQYF. The chain recombines TRBV2 with TRBJ2-7; TRBD2 is a possible D gene (5 bases). Trimming took 6 bases from V and 0 from J, leaving 12 bases between them. This CDR3 spans 14 amino acids. Germline V gene lookup returns CDR1 SNHLY and CDR2 FYNNEI.

Many counts were recorded for this clonotype. This chain uses TRBV5-6 with TRBJ2-7, with D tentatively TRBD1 (6 bases). The CDR3 contains 14 residues. Trimming stripped 0 bases from V and 3 bases from J, with 10 bases between. CDR1 is SGHDT, CDR2 YYEEEE, per germline. The CDR3 sequence: CASSLAKGDYEQYF. In DNA, the CDR3 is TGTGCCAGCAGCTTGGCGAAGGGGGACTACGAGCAGTACTTC.

The rearrangement uses TRBV7-3 and TRBJ1-1; D not resolved. Germline V gene data show CDR1 as SGHTA and CDR2 as FQGTGA. The CDR3 sequence is 13 residues long. Trimming took off 4 bases at V and 7 bases at J, with 13 bases between the two ends. The CDR3 DNA reads as TGTGCCAGCAGCTCCAACCAGGACGGTGAAGCTTTCTTT. This sequence encodes CASSSNQDGEAFF. The full variable domain, in which reference TRBV7-3 and TRBJ1-1 provide the parts outside the CDR3, is GAGVSQTPSNKVTEKGKYVELRCDPISGHTALYWYRQSLGQGPEFLIYFQGTGAADDSGLPNDRFFAVRPEGSVSTLKIQRTERGDSAVYLCASSSNQDGEAFFGQGTRLTVV.

As to this clonotype: Since no conserved phenylalanine or tryptophan closes the CDR3, a read error is the likely cause. V is TRBV28 and J is TRBJ1-1; no clear D. Germline V gene data show CDR1 as MDHEN and CDR2 as SYDVKM. Trimming took off 7 bases at V and 0 bases at J, with 6 bases between the two ends. This CDR3 has 12 amino acids. Here the CDR3 DNA reads TGTGCCAGCACTGAGGTGAACACTGAAGCTTTCTCT. Protein product: CASTEVNTEAFS.

The rearrangement uses TRBV12-3 or TRBV12-4 and TRBJ1-1; 12 bases align to TRBD1. The CDR3 sequence is 17 residues long. J was trimmed by 1 base and V by 4 bases; bases with no gene match: 7. CDR3 sequence (DNA): TGTGCCAGCAGTTGGCCGGGACAGGGGGCGGAGAACACTGAAGCTTTCTTT. This sequence encodes CASSWPGQGAENTEAFF.

This chain connects TRBV11-2 to TRBJ1-3; D is uncertain. Germline CDR1 and CDR2: SGHAT and FQNNGV. This CDR3 has 12 amino acids. Trimming removed 6 bases at V and 1 base at J, with 4 bases between. The CDR3 region has the DNA TGTGCCAGCAGACAATCTGGAAACACCATATATTTT. Its translation is CASRQSGNTIYF. The full variable domain, with the rest looked up from reference TRBV11-2 and TRBJ1-3, is EAGVAQSPRYKIIEKRQSVAFWCNPISGHATLYWYQQILGQGPKLLIQFQNNGVVDDSQLPKDRFSAERLKGVDSTLKIQPAKLEDSAVYLCASRQSGNTIYFGEGSWLTVV.

There are many counts of this clonotype. The rearrangement joins TRBV6-5 to TRBJ1-2, with a weak D call TRBD1 (5 bases). Germline V gene data show CDR1 as MNHEY and CDR2 as SVGAGI. The length of the CDR3 is 16 residues. The V and J ends lost 8 bases and 0 bases respectively, with 19 bases between them. The CDR3 reads CASAKVQGLANYGYTF. The CDR3 DNA reads as TGTGCCAGCGCTAAAGTCCAGGGTCTCGCTAACTATGGCTACACCTTC.

The genes are TRBV4-1 and TRBJ2-5; TRBD1 matches at 7 bases. The J segment lost 9 bases and the V segment lost 3 bases, leaving 13 bases of the junction unmatched. The CDR3 length is 15 residues. Germline assignment: CDR1 MGHRA and CDR2 YSYEKL. The CDR3, as DNA: TGCGCCAGCAGCCAGTTGAGCCAGGGGGATCAGCCCCAGTACTTC. This sequence encodes CASSQLSQGDQPQYF.

V gene TRBV10-3 combines with J gene TRBJ2-2; no clear D gene. Germline values: CDR1 ENHRY, CDR2 SYGVKD. The germline V and J ends were trimmed by 9 bases and 7 bases, with 15 bases remaining between them. This CDR3 spans 13 amino acids. In DNA form, the CDR3 reads TGTGCCATAAAACTCGACGCTGACGGGGAGCTGTTTTTT. It yields the protein CAIKLDADGELFF.

This clonotype was observed at least ten times. V and J are TRBV5-4 and TRBJ2-5; 9 positions agree with TRBD2. V was pared by 4 bases and J by 5 bases, with 15 bases of the junction left unmatched. Germline lookup yields CDR1 SGHNT and CDR2 YYREEE (reference sequence). This CDR3 spans 17 amino acids. The CDR3 sequence: CASSGTGLATVGETQYF. The DNA for the CDR3 is TGTGCCAGCAGCGGGACGGGACTAGCTACGGTCGGGGAGACCCAGTACTTC. Full variable domain (remainder filled in from reference TRBV5-4 and TRBJ2-5): ETGVTQSPTHLIKTRGQQVTLRCSSQSGHNTVSWYQQALGQGPQFIFQYYREEENGRGNFPPRFSGLQFPNYSSELNVNALELDDSALYLCASSGTGLATVGETQYFGPGTRLLVL.

V gene TRBV7-8 combines with J gene TRBJ1-1; TRBD1 agrees at 8 bases. The CDR3 spans 15 residues. Germline V gives CDR1 SGHVS, CDR2 FQNEAQ. With 8 bases clipped from V and 0 bases from J, the junction kept 8 bases outside the gene matches. Here the CDR3 reads CASQRQGNVNTEAFF. The DNA of the CDR3 is TGTGCCAGCCAACGACAGGGGAACGTGAACACTGAAGCTTTCTTT.

This clonotype was seen ten or more times. The chain recombines TRBV5-1 with TRBJ1-4, with unresolved D. CDR1 is SGHRS, CDR2 YFSETQ, per germline. The V and J ends lost 2 bases and 10 bases respectively, with 12 bases between them. This CDR3 is 13 amino acids long. This chain's CDR3 is CASSLIGTRKLFF. The CDR3, as DNA: TGCGCCAGCAGCTTAATCGGAACCCGAAAACTGTTTTTT.

This clonotype was picked up one time. This sequence may be a read error, since a much larger clone differs from it by one base. J is TRBJ2-5 and V is TRBV30, with D unresolved. The length of the CDR3 is 13 residues. The germline CDR1 and CDR2 sequences are GTSNPN and SVGIG (reference sequence). V gave up 3 bases and J gave up 1 base, with 9 bases separating them. CDR3 protein: CAWSMNLQETQYF. Written as DNA, the CDR3 is TGTGCCTGGAGCATGAACCTCCAAGAGACCCAGTACTTC.